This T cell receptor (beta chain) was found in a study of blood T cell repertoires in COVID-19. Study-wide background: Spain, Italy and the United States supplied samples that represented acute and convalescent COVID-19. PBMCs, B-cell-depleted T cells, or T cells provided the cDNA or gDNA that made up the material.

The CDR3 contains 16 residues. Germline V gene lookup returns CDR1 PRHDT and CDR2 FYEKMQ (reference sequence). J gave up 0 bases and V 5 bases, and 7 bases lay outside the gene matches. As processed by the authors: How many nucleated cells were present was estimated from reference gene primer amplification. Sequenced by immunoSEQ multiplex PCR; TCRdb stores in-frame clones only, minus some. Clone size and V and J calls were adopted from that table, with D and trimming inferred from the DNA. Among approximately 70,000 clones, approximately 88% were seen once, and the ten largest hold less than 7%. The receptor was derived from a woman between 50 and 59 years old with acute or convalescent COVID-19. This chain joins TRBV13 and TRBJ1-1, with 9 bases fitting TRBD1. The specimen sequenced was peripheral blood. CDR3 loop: CASSPGTGYMNTEAFF. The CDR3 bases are TGTGCCAGCAGCCCGGGGACAGGGTACATGAACACTGAAGCTTTCTTT.